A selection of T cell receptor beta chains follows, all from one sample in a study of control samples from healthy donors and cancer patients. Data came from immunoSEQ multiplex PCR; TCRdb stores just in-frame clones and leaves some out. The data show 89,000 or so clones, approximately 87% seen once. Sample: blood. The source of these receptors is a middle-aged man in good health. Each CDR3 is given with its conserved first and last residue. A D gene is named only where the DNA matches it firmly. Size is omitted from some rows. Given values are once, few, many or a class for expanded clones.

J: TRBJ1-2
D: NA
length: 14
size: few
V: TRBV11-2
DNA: TGTGCCAGCAGCTTAGACAGGGAAAGCTATGGCTACACCTTC
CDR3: CASSLDRESYGYTF

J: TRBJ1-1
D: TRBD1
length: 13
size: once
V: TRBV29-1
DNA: TGCAGCGTTGCTCAGGGACAGGGTGTGGAAGCTTTCTTT
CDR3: CSVAQGQGVEAFF

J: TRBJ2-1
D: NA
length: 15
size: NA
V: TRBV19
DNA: TGTGCCAGTAGTGTTACTATCCGTCCCTACAATGAGCAGTTCTTC
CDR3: CASSVTIRPYNEQFF

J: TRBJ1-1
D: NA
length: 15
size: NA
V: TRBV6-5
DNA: TGTGCCACTGCGGATCCCCTACAGGTGAACACTGAAGCTTTCTTT
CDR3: CATADPLQVNTEAFF

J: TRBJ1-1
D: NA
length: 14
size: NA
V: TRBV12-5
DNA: TGTGCTAGTGTTCACAGGTTAATGAACACTGAAGCTTTCTTT
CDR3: CASVHRLMNTEAFF

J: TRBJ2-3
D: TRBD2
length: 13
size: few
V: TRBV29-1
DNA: TGCAGCGTTGGGAGTAGCGGGGCGGATACGCAGTATTTT
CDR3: CSVGSSGADTQYF

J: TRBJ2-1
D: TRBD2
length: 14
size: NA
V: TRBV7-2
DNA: TGTGCCAGCAGCCCCGGGACTAGCGGAGGTTGGCAGTTCTTC
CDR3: CASSPGTSGGWQFF

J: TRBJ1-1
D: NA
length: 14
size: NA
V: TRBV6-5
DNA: TGTGCCAGCAGGAGGGGGGGCTCGAACACTGAAGCTTTCTTT
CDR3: CASRRGGSNTEAFF

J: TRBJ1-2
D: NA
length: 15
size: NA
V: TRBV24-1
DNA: TGTGCCACCAGTGACTCCGGGACACTTAACTATGGCTACACCTTC
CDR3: CATSDSGTLNYGYTF

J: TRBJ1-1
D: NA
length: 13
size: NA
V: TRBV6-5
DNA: TGTGCCAGCAGTTACGGGGGGCCCACTGAAGCTTTCTTT
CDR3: CASSYGGPTEAFF

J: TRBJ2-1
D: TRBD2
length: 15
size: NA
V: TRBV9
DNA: TGTGCCAGCAGCGTAGTAGCGGGAGGGCCTTATGAGCAGTTCTTC
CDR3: CASSVVAGGPYEQFF

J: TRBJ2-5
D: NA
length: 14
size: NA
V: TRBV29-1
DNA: TGCAGCGTGTTACCCCAGACTCAGGAAGAGACCCAGTACTTC
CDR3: CSVLPQTQEETQYF

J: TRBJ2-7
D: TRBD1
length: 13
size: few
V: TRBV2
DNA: TGTGCCAGCAGCGGACAGGGGGCCTACGAGCAGTACTTC
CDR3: CASSGQGAYEQYF

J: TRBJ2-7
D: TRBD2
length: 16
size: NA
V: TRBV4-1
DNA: TGCGCCAGCAGCCAAGATCAGACTAGCGGGAGCTACGAGCAGTACTTC
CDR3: CASSQDQTSGSYEQYF

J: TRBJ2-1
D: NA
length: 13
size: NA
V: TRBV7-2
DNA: TGTGCCAGCAGCCCCGAGAGGTACAATGAGCAGTTCTTC
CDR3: CASSPERYNEQFF

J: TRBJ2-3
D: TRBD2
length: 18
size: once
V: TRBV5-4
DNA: TGTGCCAGCAGCTTAAGGAGGGCCGCTAGCGGTAGCACAGATACGCAGTATTTT
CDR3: CASSLRRAASGSTDTQYF

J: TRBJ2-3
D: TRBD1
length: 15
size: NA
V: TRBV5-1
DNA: TGCGCCAGCAGCCCGGGACAGGAGGGCACAGATACGCAGTATTTT
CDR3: CASSPGQEGTDTQYF

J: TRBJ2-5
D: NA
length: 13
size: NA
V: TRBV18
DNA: TGTGCCAGCTCACCACCCCCGCAAGAGACCCAGTACTTC
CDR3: CASSPPPQETQYF

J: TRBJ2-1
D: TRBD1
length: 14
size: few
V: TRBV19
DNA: TGTGCCAGTAGTAACCCGGGACAGCGGAGACAGCAGTTCTTC
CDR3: CASSNPGQRRQQFF

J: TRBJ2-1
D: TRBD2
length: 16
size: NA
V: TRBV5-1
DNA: TGCGCCAGCAGCTTGGAGGGCGGGAGGGCCAGCGATGAGCAGTTCTTC
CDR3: CASSLEGGRASDEQFF

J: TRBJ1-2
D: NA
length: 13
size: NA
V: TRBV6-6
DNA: TGTGCCAGCAGTTACCTGGGAACCTATGGCTACACCTTC
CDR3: CASSYLGTYGYTF

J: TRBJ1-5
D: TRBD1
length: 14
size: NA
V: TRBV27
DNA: TGTGCCAGCAGTTCAGGGGGCGCAAATCAGCCCCAGCATTTT
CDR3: CASSSGGANQPQHF

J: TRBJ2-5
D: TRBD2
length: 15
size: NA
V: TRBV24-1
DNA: TGTGCCACCAGTGATAGAGCGGGACTCCAAGAGACCCAGTACTTC
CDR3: CATSDRAGLQETQYF

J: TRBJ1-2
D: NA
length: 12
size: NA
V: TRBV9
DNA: TGTGCCAGCAGCCCCAGCGTGGGAGGCTACACCTTC
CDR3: CASSPSVGGYTF

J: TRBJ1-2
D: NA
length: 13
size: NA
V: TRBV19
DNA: TGTGCCAGTAGTCCTAGGGTGGACTATGGCTACACCTTC
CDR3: CASSPRVDYGYTF

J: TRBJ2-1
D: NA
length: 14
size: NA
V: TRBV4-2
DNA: TGTGCCAGCAGCCAGGTCTTAGCTGCAGGTGAGCAGTTCTTC
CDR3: CASSQVLAAGEQFF

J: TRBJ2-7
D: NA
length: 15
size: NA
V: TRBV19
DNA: TGTGCCAGTAGTATAGAAGTGGGCGGATCCTACGAGCAGTACTTC
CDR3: CASSIEVGGSYEQYF

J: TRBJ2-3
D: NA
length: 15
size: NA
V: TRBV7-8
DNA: TGTGCCAGCAGCCGAGGGGGGCCAAGCACAGATACGCAGTATTTT
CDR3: CASSRGGPSTDTQYF

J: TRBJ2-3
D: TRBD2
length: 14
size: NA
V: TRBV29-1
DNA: TGCAGCGGCGGGACTAGCGCGGGCACAGATACGCAGTATTTT
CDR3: CSGGTSAGTDTQYF

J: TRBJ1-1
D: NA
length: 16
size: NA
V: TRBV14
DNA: TGTGCCAGCAGCCAAGAGATGGGCACTATGAACACTGAAGCTTTCTTT
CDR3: CASSQEMGTMNTEAFF

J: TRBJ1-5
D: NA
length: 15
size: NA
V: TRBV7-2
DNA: TGTGCCAGCAGCGCCCGTAGCAGGGAAGACCAGCCCCAGCATTTT
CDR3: CASSARSREDQPQHF

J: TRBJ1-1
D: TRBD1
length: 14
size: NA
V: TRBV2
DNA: TGTGCCAGCAGTGGGACAGGGAGGGGCACTGAAGCTTTCTTT
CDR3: CASSGTGRGTEAFF

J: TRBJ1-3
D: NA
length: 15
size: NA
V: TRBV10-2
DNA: TGCGCCAGCAGTGAGTCCGGCTTCTCTGGAAACACCATATATTTT
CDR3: CASSESGFSGNTIYF

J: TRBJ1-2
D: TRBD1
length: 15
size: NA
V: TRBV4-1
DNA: TGCGCCAGCAGCCAAGAAGTGGACAGGGGGAGTGGCTACACCTTC
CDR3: CASSQEVDRGSGYTF

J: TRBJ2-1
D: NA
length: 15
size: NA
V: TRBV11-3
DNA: TGTGCCAGCAGCCTTTTAAGGGGTTCCTACAATGAGCAGTTCTTC
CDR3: CASSLLRGSYNEQFF

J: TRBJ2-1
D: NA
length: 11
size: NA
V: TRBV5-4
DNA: TGTGCCAGCAGCTTTATAGATGAGCAGTTCTTC
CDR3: CASSFIDEQFF

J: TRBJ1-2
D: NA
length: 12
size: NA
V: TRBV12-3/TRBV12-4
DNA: TGTGCCAGCAGCTCGGGTCTATTCGGCTACACCTTC
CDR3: CASSSGLFGYTF

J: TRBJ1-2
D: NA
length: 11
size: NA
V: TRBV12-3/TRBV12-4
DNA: TGTGCCACCCGACATAACTATGGCTACACCTTC
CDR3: CATRHNYGYTF

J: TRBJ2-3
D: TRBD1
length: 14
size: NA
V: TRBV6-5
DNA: TGTGCCAGCAGACACAGGGGTGGGACAGATACGCAGTATTTT
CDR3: CASRHRGGTDTQYF

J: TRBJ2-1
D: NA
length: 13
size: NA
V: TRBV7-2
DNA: TGTGCCAGCAGCTTAGCACCTTTGGATGAGCAGTTCTTC
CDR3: CASSLAPLDEQFF

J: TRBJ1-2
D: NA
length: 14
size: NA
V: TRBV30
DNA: TGTGCCTGGAAACCTGCCGGAAGGGACCTTGGCTACACCTTC
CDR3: CAWKPAGRDLGYTF

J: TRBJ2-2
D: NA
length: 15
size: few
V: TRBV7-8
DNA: TGTGCCAGCAGCCCACGGGGACAAAACACCGGGGAGCTGTTTTTT
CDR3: CASSPRGQNTGELFF

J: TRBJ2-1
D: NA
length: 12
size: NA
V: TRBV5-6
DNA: TGTGCCAGCAGCTTGGGGGGGCCTGAGCAGTTCTTC
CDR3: CASSLGGPEQFF

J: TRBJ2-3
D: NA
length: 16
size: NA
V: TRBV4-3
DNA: TGCGCCAGCAGCCAAGCCCCAGACAGATTCACAGATACGCAGTATTTT
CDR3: CASSQAPDRFTDTQYF

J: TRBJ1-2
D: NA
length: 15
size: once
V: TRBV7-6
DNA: TGTGCCAGCAGCCAGGGGTCACCCAAGCTGTATGGCTACACCTTC
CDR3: CASSQGSPKLYGYTF

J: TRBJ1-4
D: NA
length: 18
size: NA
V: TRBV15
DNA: TGTGCCACCAGCAGACTAATCCCCGGAGGAGCAACTAATGAAAAACTGTTTTTT
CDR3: CATSRLIPGGATNEKLFF

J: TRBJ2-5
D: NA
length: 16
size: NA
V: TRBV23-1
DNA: TGCGCCAGCAGTCAACGGGGGACAGTCAATCAAGAGACCCAGTACTTC
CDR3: CASSQRGTVNQETQYF

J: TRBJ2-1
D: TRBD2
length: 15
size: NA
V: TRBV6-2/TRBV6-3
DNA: TGTGCCAGCAGTCCGGGGACTAGCGGCCTCAATGAGCAGTTCTTC
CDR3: CASSPGTSGLNEQFF